One and the same sample provided the 13 T cell receptor beta chains below, sequenced in a study of identical twins. One entry per CDR3 protein results from TCRdb running MiXCR on the 5' RACE reads. This sample has 550,000 to 700,000 distinct CDR3 sequences, with just under 10% found just once. These sequences were also reported in another study, on yellow fever vaccine responses in identical twins.

The sample taken for sequencing was PBMCs. All receptors derive from a woman under 30 in good health.

CDR3 in DNA: TGCGCCAGCAGCCAAGCGACGGCGGCGAACACTGAAGCTTTCTTT. Translation gives CASSQATAANTEAFF. The V call is TRBV4-3, the J call TRBJ1-1; D is undetermined. Trimming cost V 1 base and J 1 base, with 10 bases left between them. The CDR3 totals 15 residues. Germline V gene lookup returns CDR1 LGHNA and CDR2 YSLEER.

Only one count was recorded for this clonotype. A much larger clone sits a single nucleotide away, making a read error possible. This rearrangement joins TRBV5-1 to TRBJ2-7, with D perhaps TRBD2 (5 bases). The CDR3 totals 18 residues. V was clipped by 4 bases and J by 6 bases, with 29 bases between them. The germline gives CDR1 SGHRS, CDR2 YFSETQ. CDR3: CASSPLAGTKEPIFEQYF. CDR3 DNA: TGCGCCAGCAGCCCTCTGGCGGGTACAAAGGAGCCGATCTTCGAGCAGTACTTC.

This clonotype has a count of ten or more. The junction shows a germline mismatch at one end, possibly a read error. The chain couples TRBV2 to TRBJ2-1; 11 bases agree with TRBD2. CDR1 and CDR2 from the germline V gene are SNHLY and FYNNEI. The CDR3 runs 13 residues. The CDR3 DNA reads TGCGCCAGCTCCGGGACTAGCGGCAATGAGCAGTTCTTC. Residues: CASSGTSGNEQFF.

The CDR3 sequence: CASSFLGIRDYEQYF. The CDR3 region has the DNA TGTGCCAGCAGCTTCCTAGGAATACGGGACTACGAGCAGTACTTC. The chain is built from TRBV7-2 and TRBJ2-7; D possibly corresponds to TRBD2 (5 bases). CDR1 and CDR2 from the germline V gene are SGHTA and FQGNSA. The CDR3 sequence is 15 residues long. Trimming pared 3 bases from V and 3 bases from J, leaving 15 bases between.

The table lists this clonotype with many counts. The chain links TRBV28 to TRBJ2-5; the match to TRBD1 covers 10 bases. V lost 6 bases, J lost 1 base, and 2 bases stayed unmatched. The germline V gene has CDR1 MDHEN and CDR2 SYDVKM. The CDR3 is 14 residues long. The CDR3 DNA reads TGTGCCAGCAGCCGGACAGGGGGCCAAGAGACCCAGTACTTC. This gives the protein CASSRTGGQETQYF.

The sample holds a few counts of this clonotype. The V and J genes are TRBV2 and TRBJ2-5; tentatively, D is TRBD1 (5 bases). Germline CDR1 is SNHLY and CDR2 is FYNNEI. The CDR3 consists of 15 residues. The V and J ends lost 1 base and 0 bases respectively, with 9 bases between them. The CDR3 loop reads CASSEVGVYQETQYF. CDR3 sequence (DNA): TGTGCCAGCAGTGAAGTAGGGGTATACCAAGAGACCCAGTACTTC.

There are many counts of this clonotype. This chain's CDR3 is CATSRVAASTDTQYF. The CDR3 DNA sequence: TGTGCCACCAGCAGAGTTGCGGCGAGCACAGATACGCAGTATTTT. The J gene is TRBJ2-3, the V gene TRBV15, with D unclear. V was clipped by 1 base and J by 0 bases, with 8 bases between them. This CDR3 has 15 amino acids. Germline V gene lookup returns CDR1 LNHNV and CDR2 YYDKDF (reference sequence).

The chain links TRBV5-1 to TRBJ2-7, with 12 nucleotides matching TRBD2. CDR1 is SGHRS, CDR2 YFSETQ, per germline. The CDR3 has 15 residues. Trimming took 0 bases from V and 6 from J; bases not matched to a gene: 4. CDR3 region: CASSLGLAGEGEQYF. CDR3 sequence (DNA): TGCGCCAGCAGCTTGGGACTAGCGGGGGAAGGCGAGCAGTACTTC.

The genes are TRBV6-1 and TRBJ2-5; D gene uncertain. CDR3 length equals 16 residues. Trimming removed 2 bases from V and 9 bases from J, with 22 bases in between. Germline lookup yields CDR1 MNHNS and CDR2 SASEGT. CDR3: CASSEIGSVYPLAQYF. CDR3 coding DNA: TGTGCCAGCAGTGAAATCGGCTCCGTATATCCGTTGGCCCAGTACTTC.

The gene calls are TRBV5-1 and TRBJ2-7; 9 bases are shared with TRBD1. Per germline, CDR1 SGHRS and CDR2 YFSETQ. CDR3 length: 16 residues. Germline trimming cut 3 bases from V and 5 bases from J; bases unmatched to any gene: 12. The CDR3 sequence is CASSSGTGSGSDEQYF. CDR3 nucleotide sequence: TGCGCCAGCAGCTCCGGGACAGGGTCCGGGTCGGACGAGCAGTACTTC.

V is TRBV5-5 and J is TRBJ2-3, with 10 bases lining up with TRBD2. Germline CDR1 SGHKS, CDR2 YYEKEE (reference sequence). The CDR3 totals 15 residues. V lost 4 bases, J lost 2 bases, and 4 bases stayed unmatched. The CDR3 loop reads CASSPLAGITDTQYF. CDR3 nucleotides: TGTGCCAGCAGCCCACTAGCGGGGATCACAGATACGCAGTATTTT.

This clonotype was seen only a few times. The chain couples TRBV7-2 to TRBJ1-1; a weak D match, TRBD1 (6 bases). Trimming shortened V by 3 bases and J by 8 bases, and 13 bases separated the two germline ends. The germline gives CDR1 SGHTA, CDR2 FQGNSA. CDR3 size: 13 residues. The CDR3 loop is CASSFAGAAEAFF. The DNA of the CDR3 is TGTGCCAGCAGCTTTGCAGGGGCCGCCGAAGCTTTCTTT.

The chain combines TRBV7-6 with TRBJ2-3; no definite D call. Deletions cut 1 base from V and 2 bases from J, with 13 bases between. Germline CDR1 reads SGHVS; CDR2 reads FNYEAQ. The CDR3 runs 16 residues. This CDR3 is CASSLGRNLNTDTQYF. The CDR3 nucleotides are TGTGCCAGCAGCTTAGGTCGTAATTTGAACACAGATACGCAGTATTTT.